This T cell receptor beta chain was captured in a study of CXCR3-negative and CXCR3-positive naive CD8 T cells. TRB cDNA libraries were made by UMI-labeled 5' RACE. TCRdb re-called the 5' RACE reads, yielding one record per CDR3 amino acid sequence without DNA. Here the sample table reports 40,000 to 45,000 distinct CDR3 sequences. Study-level points and caveats: Memory CD8+ T cell repertoires were far less diverse than both naive subsets. PBMCs showed partially decreased CXCR3 expression after cryopreservation, and most assays used fresh PBMCs.

Regarding this clonotype: Its antigen is not known.

Germline V gene sequence: CDR1 MNHEY, CDR2 SMNVEV (reference sequence). This CDR3 has 14 amino acids. This chain joins TRBV27 and TRBJ2-1; TCRdb's D call, TRBD2, is unchecked because there is no DNA. This TCR was sampled from a human donor in good health. Some clones in this sample may be carry-over from other donors' samples. The sample taken for sequencing was naive CXCR3- CD8+ T cells from blood. Subset in this sample: CD45RO-CCR7+CD27+CD95- naive CD8+ T cells lacking CXCR3 (TNR3-). CDR3 amino acids: CASTSSARGREQFF.